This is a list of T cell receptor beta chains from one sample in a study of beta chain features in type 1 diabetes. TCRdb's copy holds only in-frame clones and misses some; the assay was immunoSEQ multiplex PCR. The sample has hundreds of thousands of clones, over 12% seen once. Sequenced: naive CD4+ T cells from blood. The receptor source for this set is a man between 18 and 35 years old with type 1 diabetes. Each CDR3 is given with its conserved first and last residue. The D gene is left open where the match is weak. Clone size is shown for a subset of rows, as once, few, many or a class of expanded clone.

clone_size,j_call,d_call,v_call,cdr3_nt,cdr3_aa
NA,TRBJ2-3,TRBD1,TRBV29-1,TGCAGCGTTGAAGACCCCCAGGGGGCAGATACGCAGTATTTT,CSVEDPQGADTQYF
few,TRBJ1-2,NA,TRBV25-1,TGTGCCAGCAGTGAATGGGCAGGGATCTATGGCTACACCTTC,CASSEWAGIYGYTF
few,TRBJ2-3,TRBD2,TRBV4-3,TGCGCCAGCAGCCAAGGGGTTACGGGGGGATACACAGATACGCAGTATTTT,CASSQGVTGGYTDTQYF
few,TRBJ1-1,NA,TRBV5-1,TGCGCCAGCAGCTTGAACAGTCTTAGGGGGACTGAAGCTTTCTTT,CASSLNSLRGTEAFF
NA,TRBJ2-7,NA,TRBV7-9,TGTGCCAGCAGCTTAAGAGGTTACGAGCAGTACTTC,CASSLRGYEQYF
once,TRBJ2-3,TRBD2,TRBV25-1,TGTGCCAGCAGTGTAACAGCGGGGCCCACAGATACGCAGTATTTT,CASSVTAGPTDTQYF
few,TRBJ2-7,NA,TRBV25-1,TGTGCCAGCAGTGAATGGCTTGGGCTTTCCTACGAGCAGTACTTC,CASSEWLGLSYEQYF
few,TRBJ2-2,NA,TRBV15,TGTGCCACCAGCAGAGATATAACCGCCGGGGAGCTGTTTTTT,CATSRDITAGELFF
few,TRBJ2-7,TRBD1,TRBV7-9,TGTGCCAGCAGCAAAGGACAGGGGGCGCAGTACGAGCAGTACTTC,CASSKGQGAQYEQYF
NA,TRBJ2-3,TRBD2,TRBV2,TGTGCCAGCCGACTAGCGGGGGTAGTAGATACGCAGTATTTT,CASRLAGVVDTQYF
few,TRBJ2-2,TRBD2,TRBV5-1,TGCGCCAGCGCGGGAGGAGCGGTCACCGGGGAGCTGTTTTTT,CASAGGAVTGELFF
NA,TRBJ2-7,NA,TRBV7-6,TGTGCCAGCAGCCAAGGACACGGAAGTTCCTACGAGCAGTACTTC,CASSQGHGSSYEQYF
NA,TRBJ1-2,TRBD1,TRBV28,TGTGCCAGCAGTCGACAGGGGGGCTATGGCTACACCTTC,CASSRQGGYGYTF
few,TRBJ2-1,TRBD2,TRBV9,TGTGCCAGCAGCGTAGGAGCGGGGGGGCCCGGAAGAAATGAGCAGTTCTTC,CASSVGAGGPGRNEQFF
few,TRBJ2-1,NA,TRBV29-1,TGCAGCGTTGAAAGCCATAACAATGAGCAGTTCTTC,CSVESHNNEQFF
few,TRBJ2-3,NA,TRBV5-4,TGTGCCAGCAGCTTGGACCAGACCTACACAGATACGCAGTATTTT,CASSLDQTYTDTQYF
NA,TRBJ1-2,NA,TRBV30,TGTGCCTGGAGTGTAAGGTTCAACTATGGCTACACCTTC,CAWSVRFNYGYTF
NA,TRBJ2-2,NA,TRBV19,TGTGCCAGTAGTATAATGTTGGGGCCAAACTGGGAGCTGTTTTTT,CASSIMLGPNWELFF
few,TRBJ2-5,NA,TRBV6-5,TGTGCCAGCAGTTATTTAGGGGCAGATGAGACCCAGTACTTC,CASSYLGADETQYF
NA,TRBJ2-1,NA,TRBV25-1,TGTGCCAGCAGTGAATCAAGGACGTACTACAATGAGCAGTTCTTC,CASSESRTYYNEQFF
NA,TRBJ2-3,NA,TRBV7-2,TGTGCCAGCAGTCGCGTGGATACGCAGTATTTT,CASSRVDTQYF
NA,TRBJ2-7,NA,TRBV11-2,TGTGCCAGCAGCTTAGGTTGGATCTCCTACGAGCAGTACTTC,CASSLGWISYEQYF
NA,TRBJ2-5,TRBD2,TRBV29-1,TGCAGCGTTGCTCCAAACCCCGTAGCGGGGGTGGGTTCAGAGACCCAGTACTTC,CSVAPNPVAGVGSETQYF
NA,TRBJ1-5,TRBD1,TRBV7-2,TGTGCCAGCAGCTCGGACAGGCCTTTTGGCAATCAGCCCCAGCATTTT,CASSSDRPFGNQPQHF
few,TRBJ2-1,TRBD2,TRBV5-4,TGTGCCAGCAGCCGCGGGAGGACTTACAATGAGCAGTTCTTC,CASSRGRTYNEQFF
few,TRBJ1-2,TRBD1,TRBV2,TGTGCCAGCAGTGAGTTCTGGACAGGAGGAGGCTACACCTTC,CASSEFWTGGGYTF
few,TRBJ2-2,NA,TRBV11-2,TGTGCCAGCAGCTCGGTCCGCACCGGGGAGCTGTTTTTT,CASSSVRTGELFF
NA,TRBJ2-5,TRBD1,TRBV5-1,TGCGCCAGCACCGAACAGGGGGCAGAGACCCAGTACTTC,CASTEQGAETQYF
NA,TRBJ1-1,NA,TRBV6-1,TGTGCCAGCACCGAGGTAAAAGCTTTCTTT,CASTEVKAFF
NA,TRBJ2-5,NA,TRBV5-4,TGTGCCAGCAGCTCTGGACAGACCCAAGAGACCCAGTACTTC,CASSSGQTQETQYF
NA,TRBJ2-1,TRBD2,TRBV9,TGTGCCAGCAGCGAAACCGGGACTAGCGGTTCCTACAATGAGCAGTTCTTC,CASSETGTSGSYNEQFF
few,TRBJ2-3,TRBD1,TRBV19,TGTGCCAGTAGTCTCATGGGACAGCTCACAGATACGCAGTATTTT,CASSLMGQLTDTQYF
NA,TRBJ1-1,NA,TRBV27,TGTGCCAGCAGTTTAAGGGGGAACACTGAAGCTTTCTTT,CASSLRGNTEAFF
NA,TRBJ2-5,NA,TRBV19,TGTGCCAGTAGTACTCCGTTGATCGGGGATGGGGAGACCCAGTACTTC,CASSTPLIGDGETQYF
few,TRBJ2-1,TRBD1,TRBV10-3,TGTGCCATCAGTAGGGGCGGAATTCGAGGACAGGGGGACAATGAGCAGTTCTTC,CAISRGGIRGQGDNEQFF
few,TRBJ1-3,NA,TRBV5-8,TGTGCCAGCAGCTTATACAGGGGAAACACCATATATTTT,CASSLYRGNTIYF
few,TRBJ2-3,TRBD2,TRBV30,TGTGCCTGGAGTCCCCGGGGAGGGGTGCAGTATTTT,CAWSPRGGVQYF
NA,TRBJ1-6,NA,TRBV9,TGTGCCAGCAGCGTCGGGACTCCCGTTTCACCCCTCCACTTT,CASSVGTPVSPLHF
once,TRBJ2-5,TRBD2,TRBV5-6,TGTGCCAGCAGCTTTGGCGGGAGAGAGACCCAGTACTTC,CASSFGGRETQYF
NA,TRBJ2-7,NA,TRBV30,TGTGCCTGGAGTGTACCGAGGCCTTCCCCACGCGGGGCCCCCGTCGAGCAGTACTTC,CAWSVPRPSPRGAPVEQYF
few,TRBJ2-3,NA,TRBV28,TGTGCCAGCAGCGGAGGGCCCGGGGGCACAGATACGCAGTATTTT,CASSGGPGGTDTQYF
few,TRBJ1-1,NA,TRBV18,TGTGCCAGCTCACTGGACGAGAACACTGAAGCTTTCTTT,CASSLDENTEAFF
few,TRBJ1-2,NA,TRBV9,TGTGCCAGCAGCGTAAACAGTGGGATAGGAGGTGGCTACACCTTC,CASSVNSGIGGGYTF
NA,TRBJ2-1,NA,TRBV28,TGTGCCAGCAGTCTGGCGTCAGGGGACTTGGGCAATGAGCAGTTCTTC,CASSLASGDLGNEQFF
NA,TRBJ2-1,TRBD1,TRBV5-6,TGTGCCAGCAGCTTAAGACAGGGGGGATACAATGAGCAGTTCTTC,CASSLRQGGYNEQFF
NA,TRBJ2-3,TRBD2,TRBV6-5,TGTGCCAGCGCCGGGACTAGCAGCGGCACAGATACGCAGTATTTT,CASAGTSSGTDTQYF
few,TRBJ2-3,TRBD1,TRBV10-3,TGTGCCATCACCCCGGGACAGGGAGGAGATACGCAGTATTTT,CAITPGQGGDTQYF
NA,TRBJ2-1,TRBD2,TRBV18,TGTGCCAGCTCCTTAGCGGGAGGGCACAATGAGCAGTTCTTC,CASSLAGGHNEQFF
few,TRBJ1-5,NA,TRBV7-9,TGTGCCAGCAGCTTACCGGGTAATAGCAATCAGCCCCAGCATTTT,CASSLPGNSNQPQHF
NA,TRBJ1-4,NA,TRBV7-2,TGTGCCAGCAGCCCCAGCAGGGCTAATGAAAAACTGTTTTTT,CASSPSRANEKLFF